This entry describes one T cell receptor beta chain. Its specificity is not known. CDR1 and CDR2 (germline): SEHNR, FQNEAQ (reference sequence). There are 12 residues in the CDR3. V was trimmed by 11 bases and J by 0 bases, leaving 9 bases between them. The data originate from a study of T-cell memory formation after mild COVID-19. Findings of the study overall: Clones that shrank (day 15 to 85) were balanced CD4/CD8, whereas later expanders leaned CD4+. A subset of responding clones appeared in pre-infection memory, suggesting cross-reactive memory joined. CM and EM subsets held most contracting CD4+ clones; EMRA held CD8+ ones.

TCRdb passed the 5' RACE reads through MiXCR, listing each CDR3 protein once. The sample has 300,000 to 350,000 distinct CDR3 sequences, just under 20% seen once. The V gene is TRBV7-9, the J gene TRBJ2-3; D is uncertain. This clonotype originated in a man younger than 35 who had mild COVID-19 (a few samples of this study predate the infection). Cell type and time point are not known. Sequenced: PBMCs or a T cell subset sorted from them (not recorded which). CDR3 amino acids: CAGYESTDTQYF. CDR3 coding DNA: TGTGCCGGGTACGAGAGCACAGATACGCAGTATTTT.